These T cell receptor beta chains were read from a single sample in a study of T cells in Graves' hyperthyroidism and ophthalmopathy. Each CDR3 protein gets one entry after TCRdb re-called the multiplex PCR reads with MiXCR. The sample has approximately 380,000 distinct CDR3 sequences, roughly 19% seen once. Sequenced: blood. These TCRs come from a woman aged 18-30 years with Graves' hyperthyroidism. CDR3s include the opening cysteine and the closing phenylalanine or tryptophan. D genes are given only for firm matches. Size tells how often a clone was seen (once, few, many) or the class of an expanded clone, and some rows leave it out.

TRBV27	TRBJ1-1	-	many	TGTGCCAGCGCGGACCCTGGAGTTGCGGACACTGAAGCTTTCTTT	CASADPGVADTEAFF
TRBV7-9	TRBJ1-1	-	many	TGTGCCAGCAGCTTAGGGGGAGCCACGAACACTGAAGCTTTCTTT	CASSLGGATNTEAFF
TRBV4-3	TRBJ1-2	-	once	TGCGCCAGCAGCTTGGCCACAGGGAGGAACTATGGCTACACCTTC	CASSLATGRNYGYTF
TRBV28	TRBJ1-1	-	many	TGTGCCAGCAGTCGGTCCCGGGACACTGAAGCTTTCTTT	CASSRSRDTEAFF
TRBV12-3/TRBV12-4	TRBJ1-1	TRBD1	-	TGTGCCAGCAGTCCGAACCCGGACAGGGAAGCTTTCTTT	CASSPNPDREAFF
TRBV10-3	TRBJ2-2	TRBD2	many	TGTGCCATCAGTAAAGCGGGGGGCGTTCGAACGAACACCGGGGAGCTGTTTTTT	CAISKAGGVRTNTGELFF
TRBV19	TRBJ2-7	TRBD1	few	TGTGCCAGTAGTACGTACGACAGGGTCTACGAGCAGTACTTC	CASSTYDRVYEQYF
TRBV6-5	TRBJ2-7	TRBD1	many	TGTGCCAGCAGTTCAGGGGACAGGGGTTACTACGAGCAGTACTTC	CASSSGDRGYYEQYF
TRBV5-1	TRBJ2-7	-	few	TGCGCCAGCAGCTGCCCCCTGACAGACTACGAGCAGTACTTC	CASSCPLTDYEQYF
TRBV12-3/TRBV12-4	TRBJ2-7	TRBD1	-	TGTGCCAGCAGTCTGTCCCCGGGACAGGGGGGTTACGAGCAGTACTTC	CASSLSPGQGGYEQYF
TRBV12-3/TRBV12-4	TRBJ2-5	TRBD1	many	TGTGCCAGCAGTTGGGACAGGGTCGAGACCCAGTACTTC	CASSWDRVETQYF
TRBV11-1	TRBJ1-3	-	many	TGTGCCAGCAGCTCCCTGACACGTGGCTCTGGAAACACCATATATTTT	CASSSLTRGSGNTIYF
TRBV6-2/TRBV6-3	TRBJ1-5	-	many	TGTGCCAGCAGTCTCCCACCCCATCAGCCCCAGCATTTT	CASSLPPHQPQHF
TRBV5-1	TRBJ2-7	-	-	TGCGCCAGCAGCTTGGAGGGTGACAGGAGCTCCTACGAGCAGTGCTTC	CASSLEGDRSSYEQCF
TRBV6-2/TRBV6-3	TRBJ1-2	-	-	TGTGCCAGCAGTTTCCGACGAGACAGCTATCATGGCTACACCTTC	CASSFRRDSYHGYTF
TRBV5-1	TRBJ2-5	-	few	TGCGCCAGCAGCGTCTGGACGGACCAAGAGACCCAGTACTTC	CASSVWTDQETQYF
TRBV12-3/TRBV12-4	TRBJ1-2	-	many	TGTGCCAGCTGCCCGGCGGGGAGGAAGGACTATGGCTACACCTTC	CASCPAGRKDYGYTF
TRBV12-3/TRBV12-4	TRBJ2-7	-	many	TGTGCCAGCAGTTACCTCCGGGGGAACGAGCAGTACTTC	CASSYLRGNEQYF
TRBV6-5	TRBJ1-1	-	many	TGTGCCAGCAGTTACTCGCTGTACCGCAAGTACACTGAAGCTTTCTTT	CASSYSLYRKYTEAFF
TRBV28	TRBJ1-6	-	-	TGTGCCAGCAGTTTGCCGGCAGATTATTCACCCCTCCACTTT	CASSLPADYSPLHF
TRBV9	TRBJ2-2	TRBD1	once	TGTGCCAGCAGCTGGGACAGGGCAAACACCGGGGAGCTGTTTTTT	CASSWDRANTGELFF
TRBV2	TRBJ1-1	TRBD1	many	TGTGCCAGCAAAAGGGACAGGGGGGGAACTGAAGCTTTCTTT	CASKRDRGGTEAFF
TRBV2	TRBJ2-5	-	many	TGTGCCAGCAGTGAACAGGGTTCAGAGACCCAGTACTTC	CASSEQGSETQYF
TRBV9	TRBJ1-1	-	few	TGTGCCAGCAGCGCCCTCCCCGGCCGGGGGAACACTGAAGCTTTCTTT	CASSALPGRGNTEAFF
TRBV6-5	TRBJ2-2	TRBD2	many	TGTGCCAGCAGTTACTCGGGGGGGAGGGAGCTGTTTTTT	CASSYSGGRELFF
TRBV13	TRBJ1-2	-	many	TGTGCCAGCAGCGCCCAAAGGGCAAGGGTAGGCTACACCTTC	CASSAQRARVGYTF
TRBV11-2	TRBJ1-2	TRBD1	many	TGTGCCAGCAGCACCCCCCGGACAGGGAAAAATGGCTACACCTTC	CASSTPRTGKNGYTF
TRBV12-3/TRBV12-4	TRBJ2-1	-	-	TGTGCCAGCTCGGGACCCGGCGGCCCTAGCCCTTACAATGAGCAGTTCTTC	CASSGPGGPSPYNEQFF
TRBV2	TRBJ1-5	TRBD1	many	TGTGCCAGCAGGGCGACAGGGCGGGTGAGCAATCAGCCCCAGCATTTT	CASRATGRVSNQPQHF
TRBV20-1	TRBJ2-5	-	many	TGCAGTGCTAGAGATCAAGAGGAGACAGCCATAGAGACCCAGTACTTC	CSARDQEETAIETQYF
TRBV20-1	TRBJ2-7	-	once	TGCAGTGCTAGCGCGGGACACTTGGTCGAGCAGTACTTC	CSASAGHLVEQYF
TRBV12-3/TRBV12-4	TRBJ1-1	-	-	TGTGCCACCACTAAGCTGGTCGAAGCTTTCTTT	CATTKLVEAFF
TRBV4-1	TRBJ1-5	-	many	TGCGCCAGCAGCCATGGCAATCAGCCCCAGCATTTT	CASSHGNQPQHF
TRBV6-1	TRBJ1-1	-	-	TGTGCCAGCAGGAGGGGTTCAGCACTGAACACTGAAGCTTTCTTT	CASRRGSALNTEAFF
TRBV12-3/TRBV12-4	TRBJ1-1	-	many	TGTGCCAGCACCCTCGGGCCTCAGAACACTGAAGCTTTCTTT	CASTLGPQNTEAFF
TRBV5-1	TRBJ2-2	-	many	TGCGCCAGCAGCTTAAGTGGCGGATCCAACACCGGGGAGCTGTTTTTT	CASSLSGGSNTGELFF
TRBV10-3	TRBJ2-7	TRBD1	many	TGTGCCATCAGAACCGGACAGGGCGGCGGCACCTACGAGCAGTACTTC	CAIRTGQGGGTYEQYF
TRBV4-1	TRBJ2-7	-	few	TGCGCCAGCAGCCAAGAGAGCGCGGTACCCTACGAGCAGTACTTC	CASSQESAVPYEQYF
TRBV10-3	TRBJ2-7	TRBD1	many	TGTGCCATCAGCCCCGGGACAGGGAACGCCGACCAGTACTTC	CAISPGTGNADQYF
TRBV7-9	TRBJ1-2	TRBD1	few	TGTGCCAGCAGCCCCGGACAGGGGAGCTACACCTTC	CASSPGQGSYTF
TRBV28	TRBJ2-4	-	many	TGTGCCAGCTCCCGTCCCCGACAGCTAGCCAAAAACATTCAGTACTTC	CASSRPRQLAKNIQYF
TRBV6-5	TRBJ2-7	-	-	TGTGCCAGCAGTTTCGGCAGGGAGAGCTCCTACGAGCAGTACTTC	CASSFGRESSYEQYF